This TCR beta chain was sequenced for a study of beta chain features in type 1 diabetes. General study points: Moderate but significant shortening of TCRB CDR3s was recorded in all four CD4+ subsets from Type 1 diabetes patients.

All of the isolated RNA was reverse transcribed, so expressed TCRB transcripts were sequenced. TCRdb keeps only in-frame clones here, not all; method: immunoSEQ multiplex PCR. Here the sample spans 500,000 to 650,000 clones, approximately 13% being singletons. The sample holds one count of this clone. What it binds is not known. CDR1 and CDR2 (germline): GTSNPN, SVGIG (reference sequence). The CDR3 runs to 18 residues. V dropped 0 bases and J dropped 4; count of bases not matched to a gene: 14. V gene TRBV30 combines with J gene TRBJ2-1, with TRBD2 matching 8 bases. The TCR originated in a man aged 30 to 45 with type 1 diabetes. The sequenced sample consisted of naive CD4+ T cells from blood. CDR3 region: CAWSVIGLGGGTYNEQFF. The CDR3 DNA is TGTGCCTGGAGTGTAATTGGGCTGGGCGGGGGGACATACAATGAGCAGTTCTTC.